This T cell receptor (beta chain) was captured in a study of cytomegalovirus exposure and HLA in healthy donors. Researchers ran the PCR with 60 Vbeta and 13 Jbeta primers. Clones were read by immunoSEQ multiplex PCR, and TCRdb kept only the in-frame ones, dropping some. In the table there are about 170,000 clones, around 68% of which are singletons. This TCR was recovered from a girl aged 5 to 17 in good health and CMV-seronegative. Sequencing was done on a sample of PBMCs.

Here the CDR3 DNA reads TGTGCCAGCAGCTTAGGGCGGGGGGAAGCTTTCTTT. This sequence encodes CASSLGRGEAFF. The rearrangement joins TRBV7-9 to TRBJ1-1; D might be TRBD1 (5 bases). Trimming cost V 1 base and J 8 bases, with 8 bases left between them. The germline V gene has CDR1 SEHNR and CDR2 FQNEAQ (reference sequence). The CDR3 runs to 12 residues.